The rows below give T cell receptor beta chains drawn from one sample of a study of blood T cells in healthy people across ages. TCRdb used MiXCR to reprocess the 5' RACE reads, holding one entry per CDR3 protein. The table shows 1.4 million or so distinct CDR3 sequences, with 35% to 45% occurring only once. The specimen sequenced was blood. These receptors were obtained from a woman aged 18-29 years in good health. Each CDR3 is given with its conserved first and last residue. The D gene is left open where the match is weak. Some rows have no size entry. The others give once, few or many, or a class for an expanded clone.

D,J,V,size,DNA,CDR3
-,TRBJ2-7,TRBV12-3/TRBV12-4,-,TGTGCCAGCAGTCCTTCAGCTAATGAGCAGTACTTC,CASSPSANEQYF
-,TRBJ2-7,TRBV4-3,few,TGCGCCAGCAGCCAAGATCCCGGACCCTACGAGCAGTACTTC,CASSQDPGPYEQYF
TRBD1,TRBJ2-7,TRBV12-3/TRBV12-4,-,TGTGCCAGCAGGGGGTACAGGGGGAACTCCTACGAGCAGTACTTC,CASRGYRGNSYEQYF
TRBD1,TRBJ1-2,TRBV7-2,-,TGTGCCAGCAGCTTAAACAGGGGGCAATATGGCTACACCTTC,CASSLNRGQYGYTF
-,TRBJ1-2,TRBV4-3,-,TGCGCCAGCAGCCAAGATAGGACGGTAGCTAACTATGGCTACACCTTC,CASSQDRTVANYGYTF
TRBD2,TRBJ2-3,TRBV20-1,few,TGCAGTGCTCGCCATCAAGGACTAGCGGGGGTCGTCACAGATACGCAGTATTTT,CSARHQGLAGVVTDTQYF
-,TRBJ2-3,TRBV24-1,few,TGTGCCACCAGTGATGAGCTAGCAACAGATACGCAGTATTTT,CATSDELATDTQYF
-,TRBJ1-5,TRBV20-1,-,TGCAGTGCTAGACAGGGTCTAGGTCAGCCCCAGCATTTT,CSARQGLGQPQHF
-,TRBJ1-2,TRBV12-3/TRBV12-4,few,TGTGCCAGCAGTTCGGGGGCCTCCTATGGCTACACCTTC,CASSSGASYGYTF
-,TRBJ2-1,TRBV9,-,TGTGCCAGCAGCGTAGTAGCGAGGTCCTACAATGAGCAGTTCTTC,CASSVVARSYNEQFF
-,TRBJ2-1,TRBV11-2,few,TGTGCCAGCAGAACGGTAAGGGGCTCCTACAATGAGCAGTTCTTC,CASRTVRGSYNEQFF
-,TRBJ2-4,TRBV13,few,TGTGCCAGCAGCTCCAATTTGAAAAACATTCAGTACTTC,CASSSNLKNIQYF
-,TRBJ2-3,TRBV21-1,-,TGTGCCAGCAGCAAAGAGGAGGGTGTCACAGATACGCAGTATTTT,CASSKEEGVTDTQYF
-,TRBJ2-7,TRBV6-2/TRBV6-3,-,TGTGCCAGCAGTTTACCCTCTAACGCCGAGCAGTACTTC,CASSLPSNAEQYF
TRBD1,TRBJ1-2,TRBV11-1,few,TGTGCCAGCAGCCCCGACAGGGAGTTTTCCTATGGCTACACCTTC,CASSPDREFSYGYTF
-,TRBJ2-4,TRBV7-2,-,TGTGCCAGCAGCTATTACAGGCCCTCCAAAGACATTCAGTACTTC,CASSYYRPSKDIQYF
-,TRBJ2-1,TRBV30,-,TGTGCCTGGAGTATCTCGGGACTCAGCTCCTACAATGAGCAGTTCTTC,CAWSISGLSSYNEQFF
-,TRBJ2-7,TRBV7-2,-,TGTGCCAGCAGCTTATGGGGCAGGGGCCGACTAGCCTCCTACAATGAGCAGTACTTC,CASSLWGRGRLASYNEQYF
-,TRBJ2-3,TRBV12-3/TRBV12-4,-,TGTGCCACCCAAGCCATTATGGCAGATACGCAGTATTTT,CATQAIMADTQYF
-,TRBJ2-3,TRBV29-1,-,TGCAGCATTCGAACGGGAGCGTCCACAGATACGCAGTATTTT,CSIRTGASTDTQYF
-,TRBJ2-3,TRBV7-3,-,TGTGCCAGCAGTGGTAGCGGTTATCGCACAGATACGCAGTATTTT,CASSGSGYRTDTQYF
TRBD2,TRBJ2-3,TRBV4-1,few,TGCGCCAGCAGCCAAGGCATACTAGCGTCCCGCACAGATACGCAGTATTTT,CASSQGILASRTDTQYF
-,TRBJ1-1,TRBV7-2,few,TGTGCCAGCAGCTTCGGAGGGGGGAGGTCTGAAGCTTTCTTT,CASSFGGGRSEAFF
-,TRBJ2-2,TRBV7-9,-,TGTGCCAGCCTTAGGCGGGACAACACCGGGGAGCTGTTTTTT,CASLRRDNTGELFF
TRBD1,TRBJ2-4,TRBV4-1,-,TGCGCCAGCAGCCCTCCGACAGGGGGCATCATTCAGTACTTC,CASSPPTGGIIQYF
-,TRBJ2-1,TRBV12-3/TRBV12-4,-,TGTGCCAGCAGCAAGGGACCGAATAGCCCATACAATGAGCAGTTCTTC,CASSKGPNSPYNEQFF
TRBD2,TRBJ2-5,TRBV2,-,TGTGCCAGCAGTGACCCTAGCGGGGAAGAGACCCAGTACTTC,CASSDPSGEETQYF
-,TRBJ1-2,TRBV2,many,TGTGCCAGCAGTGAAACAGGGCATGGCTACACCTTC,CASSETGHGYTF
-,TRBJ1-4,TRBV20-1,-,TGCAGTGCTAGAGAGGCACCCGGAGGTGAAAAACTGTTTTTT,CSAREAPGGEKLFF
-,TRBJ1-6,TRBV12-3/TRBV12-4,-,TGTGCCAGCAGTTTACGGGCTCTGGGATCACCCCTCCACTTT,CASSLRALGSPLHF
-,TRBJ2-3,TRBV5-6,few,TGTGCCAGCAGCGATCCGTCGGGACCCTCAATGTATTTT,CASSDPSGPSMYF
TRBD2,TRBJ2-1,TRBV20-1,once,TGCAGTACTAGAGATCCGGGACTAGCGGGAGTACCGAGCTCCTACAATGAGCAGTTCTTC,CSTRDPGLAGVPSSYNEQFF
-,TRBJ2-6,TRBV12-3/TRBV12-4,-,TGTGCCAGCAGTGTTTACCTCTCTGGGGTCAACGTCCTGACTTTC,CASSVYLSGVNVLTF
TRBD1,TRBJ2-1,TRBV6-5,-,TGTGCCAGCAGTTGGCAGTGGGACAGGGGCTACAATGAGCAGTTCTTC,CASSWQWDRGYNEQFF
TRBD1,TRBJ2-7,TRBV29-1,-,TGCAGCTCTGGACAGGGGCCGCTCAATGAGCAGTACTTC,CSSGQGPLNEQYF
-,TRBJ2-6,TRBV3-1,-,TGTGCCACCGCCCACTCTGGGGCCAACGTCCTGACTTTC,CATAHSGANVLTF
-,TRBJ2-5,TRBV5-6,-,TGTGCCAGCGCAAATTCTCGGGAGACCCAGTACTTC,CASANSRETQYF
-,TRBJ2-3,TRBV29-1,few,TGCAGCGTATGGTTAGATACGCAGTATTTT,CSVWLDTQYF
-,TRBJ2-7,TRBV25-1,few,TGTGCCAGCAGTGAATTACAGGGTGCGAGCGAGCAGTACTTC,CASSELQGASEQYF
-,TRBJ2-7,TRBV4-3,-,TGCGCCAGCAGCCATCGTAACAGCTACGAGCAGTACTTC,CASSHRNSYEQYF